Each of the 18 T cell receptor beta chains below was sequenced from the same sample in a study of beta chain features in type 1 diabetes. Expressed TCRB transcripts were sequenced because the isolated RNA had all been reverse transcribed beforehand. Clones were read by immunoSEQ multiplex PCR, and TCRdb kept only the in-frame ones, dropping some. The sample has around 430,000 clones; around 28% are singletons. Sample: naive CD4+ T cells from blood. The origin of the receptors is a man between 18 and 29 years old in good health.

This clone turned up a few times. The V and J genes are TRBV28 and TRBJ2-5; 7 nucleotides line up with TRBD2. J was trimmed by 1 base and V by 5 bases; bases with no gene match: 10. There are 16 residues in the CDR3. Germline loops: CDR1 MDHEN, CDR2 SYDVKM. The CDR3 DNA reads as TGTGCCAGCAGTCTCTCCTTGGGCGGGGGCCAAGAGACCCAGTACTTC. It codes for CASSLSLGGGQETQYF. Supplemented by reference TRBV28 and TRBJ2-5, the full variable domain reads DVKVTQSSRYLVKRTGEKVFLECVQDMDHENMFWYRQDPGLGLRLIYFSYDVKMKEKGDIPEGYSVSREKKERFSLILESASTNQTSMYLCASSLSLGGGQETQYFGPGTRLLVL.

The V gene is TRBV9, the J gene TRBJ2-3; TRBD1 matches at 9 bases. Losses at the gene ends were 2 bases for V and 1 base for J; bases not matched to a gene: 5. Germline CDR1 and CDR2: SGDLS and YYNGEE. This CDR3 is 16 amino acids long. CDR3 sequence: CASSVAGQGGTDTQYF. In DNA form, the CDR3 reads TGTGCCAGCAGCGTCGCGGGACAGGGAGGCACAGATACGCAGTATTTT.

V gene TRBV7-2 combines with J gene TRBJ2-3; the match to TRBD2 covers 7 bases. Germline loops: CDR1 SGHTA, CDR2 FQGNSA. The CDR3 consists of 15 residues. V was pared by 0 bases and J by 6 bases, with 6 bases of the junction left unmatched. The CDR3 DNA follows: TGTGCCAGCAGCTTAGCTAGCGGGTATCTTGATACGCAGTATTTT. Encoded protein: CASSLASGYLDTQYF. Combining the CDR3 with reference TRBV7-2 and TRBJ2-3 gives the whole variable domain GAGVSQSPSNKVTEKGKDVELRCDPISGHTALYWYRQSLGQGLEFLIYFQGNSAPDKSGLPSDRFSAERTGGSVSTLTIQRTQQEDSAVYLCASSLASGYLDTQYFGPGTRLTVL.

The chain has TRBV30 and TRBJ1-2, with TRBD1 as a possible D gene (5 bases). Trimming shortened V by 0 bases and J by 8 bases, and 16 bases separated the two germline ends. CDR1 is GTSNPN, CDR2 SVGIG, per germline (reference sequence). This CDR3 spans 14 amino acids. CDR3 protein: CAWSVGGQGSGYTF. The CDR3 DNA reads TGTGCCTGGAGTGTAGGAGGTCAGGGTTCCGGCTACACCTTC.

This clone has just a few counts. The gene calls are TRBV7-6 and TRBJ2-5; 8 bases are a match to TRBD1. This CDR3 has 15 amino acids. From germline, CDR1 is SGHVS and CDR2 FNYEAQ. V shed 3 bases and J 5 bases; nucleotides not matched to a gene: 8. This chain's CDR3 is CASSFVRGLGETQYF. The CDR3 nucleotides read TGTGCCAGCAGCTTCGTCAGGGGGCTCGGGGAGACCCAGTACTTC.

The V call is TRBV19, the J call TRBJ2-5; the D gene could be TRBD1 or TRBD2 (5 bases each). Germline CDR1 is LNHDA and CDR2 is SQIVND (reference sequence). This CDR3 contains 14 residues. Trimming took 4 bases from V and 1 from J, leaving 10 bases between them. The CDR3 loop reads CASSTGTAQETQYF. CDR3 nucleotides: TGTGCCAGTAGTACTGGGACCGCCCAAGAGACCCAGTACTTC.

In this sample, this clone turned up once. The genes are TRBV28 and TRBJ2-7; 7 nucleotides agree with TRBD2. The CDR3 runs 13 residues. Per germline, CDR1 MDHEN and CDR2 SYDVKM. V shed 5 bases and J 5 bases; nucleotides not matched to a gene: 6. The DNA for the CDR3 is TGTGCCAGCAGTCCGGGGAGGGTCCACGAGCAGTACTTC. Amino acid sequence: CASSPGRVHEQYF.

This clone was seen a handful of times. Other DNA sequences in this specimen translate into the identical CDR3. V is TRBV29-1 and J is TRBJ1-1; D is ambiguous. Germline CDR1 SQVTM, CDR2 ANQGSEA. CDR3 length: 13 residues. V was pared by 6 bases and J by 1 base, with 12 bases between. The CDR3 loop reads CSVGIAPNTEAFF. Here the CDR3 DNA reads TGCAGCGTAGGCATAGCCCCGAACACTGAAGCTTTCTTT.

This clone appeared a few times. This chain connects TRBV9 to TRBJ2-2; tentative D call: TRBD1 (6 bases). V was shortened by 4 bases and J by 3 bases, with 16 bases between the two germline ends. Germline CDR1 is SGDLS and CDR2 is YYNGEE. The CDR3 has 16 residues. The DNA of the CDR3 is TGTGCCAGCAGCTTAACAGGGCTCCCCTACACCGGGGAGCTGTTTTTT. It specifies CASSLTGLPYTGELFF.

This chain uses TRBV29-1 with TRBJ2-2; 10 bases are shared with TRBD2. CDR1 and CDR2 (germline): SQVTM, ANQGSEA. V gave up 5 bases and J gave up 8 bases; unmatched junction bases: 5. CDR3 length: 13 residues. The CDR3 sequence is CSVRTSGNGELFF. The CDR3, as DNA: TGCAGCGTTCGGACTAGCGGAAATGGGGAGCTGTTTTTT.

This clone was observed a handful of times. The chain couples TRBV29-1 to TRBJ2-7; 7 nucleotides line up with TRBD1. The CDR3 is 14 residues long. Germline CDR1 SQVTM, CDR2 ANQGSEA. V lost 1 base and J lost 2; bases outside the gene matches: 5. The CDR3 region is CSVEGDSPAYEQYF. The DNA for the CDR3 is TGCAGCGTTGAAGGGGACAGTCCCGCCTACGAGCAGTACTTC.

On this clone itself: An end of the junction differs from the germline gene, which may be a read error. The rearrangement uses TRBV30 and TRBJ2-7; 9 nucleotides agree with TRBD2. This CDR3 has 13 amino acids. Germline assignment: CDR1 GTSNPN and CDR2 SVGIG (reference sequence). This CDR3 reads CAWRNAGGPATRF. The CDR3 DNA is TGTGCCTGGAGAAACGCGGGAGGGCCAGCTACTCGGTTC.

This clone was seen a few times. The chain combines TRBV10-3 with TRBJ1-4, with TRBD1 as a possible D gene (6 bases). The length of the CDR3 is 17 residues. The germline V gene encodes CDR1 ENHRY and CDR2 SYGVKD. The V end lost 2 bases, the J end lost 0 bases, and 13 bases lay between the germline ends. CDR3 coding DNA: TGTGCCATCAGTGAGCGAGGCAGGGGTGCAACTAATGAAAAACTGTTTTTT. Amino acids: CAISERGRGATNEKLFF.

Only a few counts were recorded for this clone. This sequence joins TRBV5-5 and TRBJ2-5, with 11 bases that match TRBD2. V dropped 2 bases and J dropped 4; count of bases not matched to a gene: 1. Germline assignment: CDR1 SGHKS and CDR2 YYEKEE (reference sequence). This CDR3 has 14 amino acids. CDR3: CASSFLAGGETQYF. The DNA of the CDR3 is TGTGCCAGCAGCTTTCTAGCGGGAGGAGAGACCCAGTACTTC.

The chain is built from TRBV29-1 and TRBJ1-1; 7 bases match TRBD1. Germline trimming cut 4 bases from V and 3 bases from J; bases unmatched to any gene: 8. Germline CDR1 SQVTM, CDR2 ANQGSEA. This CDR3 is built from 14 residues. The CDR3 spells CSVVSRRGDTEAFF. The CDR3 DNA reads as TGCAGCGTTGTCAGTCGCAGGGGGGACACTGAAGCTTTCTTT.

The V gene is TRBV11-2, the J gene TRBJ2-5; the match to TRBD2 covers 9 bases. The CDR3 runs 15 residues. With 6 bases clipped from V and 2 bases from J, the junction kept 7 bases outside the gene matches. Germline V gene sequence: CDR1 SGHAT, CDR2 FQNNGV. Written as DNA, the CDR3 is TGTGCCAGCAGGGGCCTAGCGGGGTTTCAAGAGACCCAGTACTTC. Amino acid sequence: CASRGLAGFQETQYF.

The V call is TRBV2, the J call TRBJ2-4; TRBD2 agrees at 7 bases. In germline, CDR1 is SNHLY, CDR2 FYNNEI. CDR3 length: 14 residues. J lost 1 base, V lost 4 bases, and 1 base had no gene match. The chain's CDR3 is CASSVGGAKNIQYF. The CDR3 DNA reads as TGTGCCAGCAGTGTCGGGGGGGCCAAAAACATTCAGTACTTC.

V is TRBV5-1 and J is TRBJ2-1; 9 bases align to TRBD2. CDR1 is SGHRS, CDR2 YFSETQ, per germline. The CDR3 extends over 16 amino acids. Unmatched junction bases numbered 7, after V lost 0 bases and J lost 6 bases. CDR3 region: CASSLASGVLLNEQFF. In DNA, the CDR3 is TGCGCCAGCAGCTTGGCTAGCGGGGTACTTCTCAATGAGCAGTTCTTC.